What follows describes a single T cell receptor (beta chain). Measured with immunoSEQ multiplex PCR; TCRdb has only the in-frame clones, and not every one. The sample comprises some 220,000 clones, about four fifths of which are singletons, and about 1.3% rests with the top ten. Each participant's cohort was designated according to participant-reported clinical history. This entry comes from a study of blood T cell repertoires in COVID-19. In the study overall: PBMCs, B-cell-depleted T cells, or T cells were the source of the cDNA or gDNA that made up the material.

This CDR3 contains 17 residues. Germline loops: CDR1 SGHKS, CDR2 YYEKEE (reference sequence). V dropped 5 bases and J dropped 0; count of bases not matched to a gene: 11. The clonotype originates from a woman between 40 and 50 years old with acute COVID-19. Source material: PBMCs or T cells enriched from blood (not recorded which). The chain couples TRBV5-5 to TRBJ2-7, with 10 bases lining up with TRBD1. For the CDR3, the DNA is TGTGCCAGCAGGAGACAGGGGGCTCTTTTCCCCTCCTACGAGCAGTACTTC. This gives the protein CASRRQGALFPSYEQYF.